This T cell receptor (beta chain) was recorded in a study of T cell repertoires in cytomegalovirus infection. Study background: Selection of CMV epitopes for the study included recently identified HLA-C-restricted and well-studied HLA-B-restricted ones. Both a matching HLA type and CMV infection were indicated by public TCR beta signatures.

This clonotype showed up many times. Its antigen is not identified. Each CDR3 protein gets one entry after TCRdb re-called the reads with MiXCR. There are over 45,000 distinct CDR3 sequences in the sample; approximately 19% occur only once, and 53% lies in the top ten. The CDR3 is 20 residues long. V was cut by 0 bases and J by 3 bases, with 29 bases left in between. Germline V gene lookup returns CDR1 DFQATT and CDR2 SNEGSKA (reference sequence). The chain carries TRBV20-1 and TRBJ1-1, with a tentative D call TRBD1 (6 bases). This material consisted of CD8+ T cells from cultured PBMCs, taken from culture after CMV antigen stimulation. The TCR originated in a human donor in good health (CMV status not recorded). Some clones in this sample may be carry-over from other donors' samples. The CDR3 DNA reads TGCAGTGCTAGAGATCTAGACCCTCCAGGGGAGGGCGGGCCGCACACTGAAGCTTTCTTT. This sequence encodes CSARDLDPPGEGGPHTEAFF.